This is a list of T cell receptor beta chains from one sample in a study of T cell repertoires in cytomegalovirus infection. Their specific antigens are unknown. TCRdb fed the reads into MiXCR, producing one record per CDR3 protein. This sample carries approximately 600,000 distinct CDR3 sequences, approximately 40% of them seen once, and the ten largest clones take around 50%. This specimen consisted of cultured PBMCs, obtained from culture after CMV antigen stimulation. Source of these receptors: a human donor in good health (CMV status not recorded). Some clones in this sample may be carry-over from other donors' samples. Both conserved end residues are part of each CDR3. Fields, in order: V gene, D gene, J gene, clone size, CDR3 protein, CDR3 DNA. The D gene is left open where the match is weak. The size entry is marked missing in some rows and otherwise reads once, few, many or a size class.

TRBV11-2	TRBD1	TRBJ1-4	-	CASSLRQGSGKLFF	TGTGCCAGCAGCTTACGACAGGGGAGCGGGAAACTGTTTTTT
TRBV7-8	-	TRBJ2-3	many	CASVSPGLVTDTQYF	TGTGCCAGCGTCAGTCCTGGTTTGGTCACAGATACGCAGTATTTT
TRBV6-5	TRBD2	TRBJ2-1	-	CASRPTSGNEQFF	TGTGCCAGCAGGCCGACTAGCGGCAATGAGCAGTTCTTC
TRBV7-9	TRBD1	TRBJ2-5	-	CASSPGQSQETQYF	TGTGCCAGCAGCCCGGGACAGAGCCAAGAGACCCAGTACTTC
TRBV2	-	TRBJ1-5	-	CASSEAGGLEPQHF	TGTGCCAGCAGTGAAGCCGGAGGGCTGGAGCCCCAGCATTTT
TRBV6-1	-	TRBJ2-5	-	CASSEALVSQETQYF	TGTGCCAGCAGTGAAGCGCTTGTAAGCCAAGAGACCCAGTACTTC
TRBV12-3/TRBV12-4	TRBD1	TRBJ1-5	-	CASSWTGGVHQPQHF	TGTGCCAGCAGTTGGACAGGGGGCGTTCACCAGCCCCAGCATTTT
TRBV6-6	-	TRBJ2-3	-	CASSYRGLAGDTQYF	TGTGCCAGCAGTTACAGAGGCCTAGCTGGAGATACGCAGTATTTT
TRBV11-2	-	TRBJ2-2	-	CASSPTRDTGELFF	TGTGCCAGCAGCCCAACTAGGGACACCGGGGAGCTGTTTTTT
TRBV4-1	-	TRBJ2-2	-	CASSRRELVGGELFF	TGCGCCAGCAGCCGAAGGGAACTAGTGGGCGGGGAGCTGTTTTTT
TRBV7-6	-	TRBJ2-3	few	CASSFRMDTQYF	TGTGCCAGCAGCTTCCGAATGGATACGCAGTATTTT
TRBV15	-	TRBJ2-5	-	CATSRSWDGQETQYF	TGTGCCACCAGCAGATCTTGGGACGGCCAAGAGACCCAGTACTTC
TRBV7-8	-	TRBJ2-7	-	CASSSRGWIDLGEQYF	TGTGCCAGCAGCTCGAGGGGGTGGATCGACCTTGGGGAGCAGTACTTC
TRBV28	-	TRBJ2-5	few	CASNEGRETQYF	TGTGCCAGCAACGAGGGACGAGAGACCCAGTACTTC
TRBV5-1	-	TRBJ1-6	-	CASSSTAVTGFYNSPLHF	TGCGCCAGCAGCTCCACCGCTGTAACAGGGTTCTATAATTCACCCCTCCACTTT
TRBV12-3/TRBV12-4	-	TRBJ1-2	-	CASSHRVGGYTF	TGTGCCAGCAGCCACAGGGTAGGCGGCTACACCTTC
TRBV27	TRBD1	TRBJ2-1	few	CASSRRQGIYNEQFF	TGTGCCAGCAGTAGAAGACAGGGGATCTACAATGAGCAGTTCTTC
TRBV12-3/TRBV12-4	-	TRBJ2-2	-	CASSSLGEVGRSPGELFF	TGTGCCAGCAGTTCGCTCGGGGAGGTGGGACGTTCGCCCGGGGAGCTGTTTTTT
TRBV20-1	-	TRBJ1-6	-	CSARVRGPYNSPLHF	TGCAGTGCTAGAGTAAGGGGACCCTATAATTCACCCCTCCACTTT
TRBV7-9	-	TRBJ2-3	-	CASSLSVSTDTQYF	TGTGCCAGCAGCTTGAGCGTAAGCACAGATACGCAGTATTTT
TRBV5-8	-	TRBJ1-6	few	CASSLRALFGNSPLHF	TGTGCCAGCAGCTTGAGGGCACTATTCGGGAATTCACCCCTCCACTTT
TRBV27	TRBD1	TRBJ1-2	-	CASGENGQGGYTF	TGTGCCAGCGGGGAGAACGGACAGGGTGGCTACACCTTC
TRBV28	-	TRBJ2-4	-	CASSFSPLLSLAKNIQYF	TGTGCCAGCAGTTTCAGTCCCCTACTCTCACTAGCCAAAAACATTCAGTACTTC
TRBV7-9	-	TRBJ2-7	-	CASSPGPTYEQYF	TGTGCCAGCAGCCCGGGACCCACCTACGAGCAGTACTTC
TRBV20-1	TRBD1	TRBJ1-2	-	CSAPSMDRADGYTF	TGCAGTGCTCCTTCCATGGACAGGGCCGATGGCTACACCTTC
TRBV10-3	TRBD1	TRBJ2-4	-	CAISDPTGGAKNIQYF	TGTGCCATCAGTGACCCGACAGGGGGGGCCAAAAACATTCAGTACTTC
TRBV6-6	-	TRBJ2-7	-	CASRQQGLRRDEQYF	TGTGCCAGCAGACAACAGGGACTCAGGAGGGACGAGCAGTACTTC
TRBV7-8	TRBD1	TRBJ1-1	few	CASSASWDRNTEAFF	TGTGCCAGCAGCGCCTCCTGGGACAGGAACACTGAAGCTTTCTTT
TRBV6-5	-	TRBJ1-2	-	CASSYSSAGTYGYTF	TGTGCCAGCAGTTACTCTTCGGCGGGGACCTATGGCTACACCTTC
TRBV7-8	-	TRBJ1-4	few	CASSLSLGQTNEKLFF	TGTGCCAGCAGCTTATCCCTTGGCCAGACTAATGAAAAACTGTTTTTT
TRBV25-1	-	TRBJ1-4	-	CARLGVSEWKLFF	TGTGCCCGATTGGGAGTGAGTGAGTGGAAACTGTTTTTT
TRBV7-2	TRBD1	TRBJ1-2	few	CASSEGGAPWRGYTF	TGTGCCAGCAGCGAAGGGGGCGCTCCCTGGCGGGGCTACACCTTC
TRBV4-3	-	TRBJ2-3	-	CASSQGGTDPTDTQYF	TGCGCCAGCAGCCAAGGCGGGACAGACCCCACAGATACGCAGTATTTT
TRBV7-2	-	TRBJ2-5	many	CASSLAGFRAQYF	TGTGCCAGCAGCTTAGCCGGGTTTCGGGCCCAGTACTTC
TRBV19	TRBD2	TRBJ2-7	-	CASMGEGLGSYEQYF	TGTGCCAGTATGGGGGAGGGACTCGGGTCCTACGAGCAGTACTTC
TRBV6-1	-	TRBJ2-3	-	CASSEAHNSPATDTQYF	TGTGCCAGCAGTGAAGCGCACAATTCCCCCGCCACAGATACGCAGTATTTT
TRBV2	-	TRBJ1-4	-	CASKGGALEKLFF	TGTGCCAGCAAAGGGGGGGCGCTTGAAAAACTGTTTTTT
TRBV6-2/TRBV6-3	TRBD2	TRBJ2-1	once	CASSYYGGRVHNEQFF	TGTGCCAGCAGTTATTATGGTGGGAGGGTCCACAATGAGCAGTTCTTC
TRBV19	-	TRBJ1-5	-	CASSIEGNQPQHF	TGTGCCAGTAGTATTGAGGGTAATCAGCCCCAGCATTTT
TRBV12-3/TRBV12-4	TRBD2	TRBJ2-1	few	CASSLRNLLAVSYNEQFF	TGTGCCAGCAGTTTACGTAACCTACTAGCGGTATCCTACAATGAGCAGTTCTTC
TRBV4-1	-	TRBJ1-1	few	CASSQEPQKNTEAFF	TGCGCCAGCAGCCAAGAACCACAGAAGAACACTGAAGCTTTCTTT
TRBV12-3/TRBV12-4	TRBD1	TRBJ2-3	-	CASSSGTGRQYF	TGTGCCAGCAGCTCCGGGACAGGGCGCCAGTATTTT
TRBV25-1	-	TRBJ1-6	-	CASSDPYNSPLHF	TGTGCCAGCAGTGACCCCTATAATTCACCCCTCCACTTT
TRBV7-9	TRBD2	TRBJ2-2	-	CASSSSSGGAGGELFF	TGTGCCAGCAGCTCCTCTAGCGGGGGGGCCGGCGGGGAGCTGTTTTTT
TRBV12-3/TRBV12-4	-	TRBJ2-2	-	CASRAPPGPTGELFF	TGTGCCAGCAGAGCTCCCCCGGGCCCCACCGGGGAGCTGTTTTTT
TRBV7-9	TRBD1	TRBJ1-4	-	CASSTFGQGGEKLFF	TGTGCCAGCAGCACCTTTGGACAGGGAGGTGAAAAACTGTTTTTT
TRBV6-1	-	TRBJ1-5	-	CASNRAFVDQPQHF	TGTGCCAGCAATCGGGCTTTTGTGGATCAGCCCCAGCATTTT
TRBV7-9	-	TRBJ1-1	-	CASSSQSEGDFEAFF	TGTGCCAGCAGCTCTCAATCAGAGGGGGATTTTGAAGCTTTCTTT
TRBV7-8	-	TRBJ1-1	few	CASSSRVSGTEAFF	TGTGCCAGCAGCTCCAGGGTGTCGGGCACTGAAGCTTTCTTT
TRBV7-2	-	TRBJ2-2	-	CASSLGWGNSNTGELFF	TGTGCCAGCAGCTTAGGGTGGGGCAACTCGAACACCGGGGAGCTGTTTTTT
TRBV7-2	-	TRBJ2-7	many	CASSLSGATYEQYF	TGTGCCAGCAGCTTATCAGGGGCCACCTACGAGCAGTACTTC
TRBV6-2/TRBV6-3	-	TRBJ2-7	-	CASSQLGEGYEQYF	TGTGCCAGCAGTCAACTTGGAGAGGGCTACGAGCAGTACTTC
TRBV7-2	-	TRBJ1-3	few	CASSLGQGLSGNTIYF	TGTGCCAGCAGCTTAGGCCAGGGGCTCTCTGGAAACACCATATATTTT
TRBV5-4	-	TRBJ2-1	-	CASSLAGTTDEQFF	TGTGCCAGCAGCTTGGCGGGTACTACGGATGAGCAGTTCTTC
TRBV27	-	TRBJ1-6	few	CASSPARDYSPLHF	TGTGCCAGCAGTCCCGCCAGGGATTACTCACCCCTCCACTTT